The rows below give T cell receptor beta chains drawn from one sample of a study of CD4 T cells in relation to SARS-CoV-2 and coronaviruses. Their antigen targets remain unknown. Repertoires were generated with immunoSEQ multiplex PCR, while TCRdb's copy carries only in-frame clones and drops some. Of about 29,000 clones in the sample, over 60% were seen once. The sequenced sample was CD4+ T cells from PBMCs, cultured in vitro. These receptor sequences come from a human donor in good health. Each CDR3 is given with its conserved first and last residue.

J,V,CDR3
TRBJ1-4,TRBV7-2,CASSPGHRGREKLFF
TRBJ1-2,TRBV18,CASSPDRVYYGYTF
TRBJ1-4,TRBV4-2,CASSQDRPGPGEKLFF
TRBJ2-7,TRBV11-2,CASSKGQNYEQYF
TRBJ1-2,TRBV19,CASSFDQGIYGYTF
TRBJ1-6,TRBV19,CASSASGGSRNSPLHF
TRBJ2-7,TRBV5-1,CASSLNPATYEQYF
TRBJ2-7,TRBV10-2,CASRRGEGTEQYF
TRBJ1-6,TRBV5-1,CASSLAGDNSPLHF
TRBJ2-5,TRBV18,CASSPSELETQYF
TRBJ1-6,TRBV19,CASSIDPLVSPLHF
TRBJ2-3,TRBV5-4,CASSLGGLAGHADTQYF
TRBJ2-6,TRBV5-1,CASSSLESGANVLTF
TRBJ1-5,TRBV4-3,CASSQDYRDSNQPQHF
TRBJ2-2,TRBV6-1,CASSGGLAGSNTGELFF
TRBJ2-1,TRBV2,CATTEEGQGYNEQFF
TRBJ2-7,TRBV3-1/TRBV3-2,CASSQGAQRAYEQYF
TRBJ1-4,TRBV4-3,CASSQGGGQREGREKLFF
TRBJ1-4,TRBV18,CASSPREPRGEKLFF
TRBJ1-4,TRBV6-1,CASSEGGGGEKLFF
TRBJ2-7,TRBV4-3,CASSQGQEPLYEQYF
TRBJ1-1,TRBV12-5,CASGLAGGSVGDTEAFF
TRBJ1-5,TRBV12-5,CASGLLNQPQHF
TRBJ2-3,TRBV6-2/TRBV6-3,CASSDTGTITDTQYF
TRBJ2-3,TRBV4-3,CASSLRGRGGTDTQYF
TRBJ1-1,TRBV11-1,CASRHSLPPNTEAFF
TRBJ2-2,TRBV28,CASSLLRVGGRFGNTGELFF
TRBJ2-7,TRBV7-2,CASSLEVTSSYEQYF
TRBJ1-6,TRBV27,CASSDGWTPLHF
TRBJ2-5,TRBV30,CAWSVGGVGETQYF
TRBJ2-7,TRBV7-9,CASSFGTGGYEQYF
TRBJ2-3,TRBV19,CASSTTGTSTDTQYF
TRBJ2-3,TRBV12-3/TRBV12-4,CASSRGRDTQYF